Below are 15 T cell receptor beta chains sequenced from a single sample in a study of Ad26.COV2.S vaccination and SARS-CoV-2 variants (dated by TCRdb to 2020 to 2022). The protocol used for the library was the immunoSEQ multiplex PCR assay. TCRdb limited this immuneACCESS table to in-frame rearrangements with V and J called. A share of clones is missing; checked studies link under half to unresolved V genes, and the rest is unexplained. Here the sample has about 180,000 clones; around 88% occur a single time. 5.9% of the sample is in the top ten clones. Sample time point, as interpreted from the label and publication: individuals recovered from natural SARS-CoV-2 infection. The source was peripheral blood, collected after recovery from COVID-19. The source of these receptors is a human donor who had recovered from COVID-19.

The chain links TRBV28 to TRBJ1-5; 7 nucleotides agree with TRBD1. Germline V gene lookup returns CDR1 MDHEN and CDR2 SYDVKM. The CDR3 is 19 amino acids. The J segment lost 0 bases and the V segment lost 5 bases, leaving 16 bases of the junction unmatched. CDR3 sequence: CASSGYRGSPIYSNQPQHF. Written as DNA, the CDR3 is TGTGCCAGCAGTGGGTACAGGGGTTCCCCCATTTATAGCAATCAGCCCCAGCATTTT. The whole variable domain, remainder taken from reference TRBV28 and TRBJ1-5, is DVKVTQSSRYLVKRTGEKVFLECVQDMDHENMFWYRQDPGLGLRLIYFSYDVKMKEKGDIPEGYSVSREKKERFSLILESASTNQTSMYLCASSGYRGSPIYSNQPQHFGDGTRLSIL.

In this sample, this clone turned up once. CDR3 sequence: CASSSRLAGGETQYF. DNA for the CDR3: TGTGCCAGCAGCTCCCGACTAGCGGGGGGGGAGACCCAGTACTTC. The V call is TRBV5-6, the J call TRBJ2-5; 14 bases align to TRBD2. With 3 bases clipped from V and 5 bases from J, the junction kept 3 bases outside the gene matches. The CDR3 totals 15 residues. CDR1 SGHDT and CDR2 YYEEEE come from the germline V gene.

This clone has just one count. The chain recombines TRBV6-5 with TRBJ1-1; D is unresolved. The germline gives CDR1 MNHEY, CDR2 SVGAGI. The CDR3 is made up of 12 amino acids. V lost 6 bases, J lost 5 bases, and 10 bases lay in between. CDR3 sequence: CASRRMGTEAFF. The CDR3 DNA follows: TGTGCCAGCAGGCGTATGGGGACTGAAGCTTTCTTT.

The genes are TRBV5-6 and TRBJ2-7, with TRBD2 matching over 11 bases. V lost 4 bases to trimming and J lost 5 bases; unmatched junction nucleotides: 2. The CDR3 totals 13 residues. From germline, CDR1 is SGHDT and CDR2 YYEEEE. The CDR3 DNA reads TGTGCCAGCAGCATGGGACTAGCGGACGAGCAGTACTTC. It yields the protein CASSMGLADEQYF.

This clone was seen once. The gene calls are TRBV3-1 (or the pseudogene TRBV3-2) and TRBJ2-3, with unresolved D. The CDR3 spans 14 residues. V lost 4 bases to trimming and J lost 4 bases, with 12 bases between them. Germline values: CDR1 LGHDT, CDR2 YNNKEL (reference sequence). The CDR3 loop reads CASSPMAAADTQYF. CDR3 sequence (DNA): TGTGCCAGCAGCCCCATGGCCGCCGCAGATACGCAGTATTTT.

CDR3 region: CASTPAGVTGELFF. The DNA of the CDR3 is TGTGCCAGCACCCCCGCAGGGGTGACCGGGGAGCTGTTTTTT. The rearrangement joins TRBV25-1 to TRBJ2-2; tentative D call: TRBD1 (6 bases). The germline CDR1 and CDR2 sequences are MGHDK and SYGVNS. V lost 7 bases, J lost 5 bases, and 14 bases lay in between. This CDR3 region has 14 residues. Drawing the rest from reference TRBV25-1 and TRBJ2-2, the complete variable domain is EADIYQTPRYLVIGTGKKITLECSQTMGHDKMYWYQQDPGMELHLIHYSYGVNSTEKGDLSSESTVSRIRTEHFPLTLESARPSHTSQYLCASTPAGVTGELFFGEGSRLTVL.

CDR3 region: CASSHPDRDVETQYF. In DNA form, the CDR3 reads TGTGCCAGCTCACACCCGGACAGGGATGTGGAGACCCAGTACTTC. This chain links TRBV18 with TRBJ2-5; 8 positions agree with TRBD1. Germline CDR1 is KGHSH and CDR2 is LQKENI. The ends lost 4 bases at V and 5 bases at J; junction bases unmatched: 9. CDR3 length: 15 amino acids.

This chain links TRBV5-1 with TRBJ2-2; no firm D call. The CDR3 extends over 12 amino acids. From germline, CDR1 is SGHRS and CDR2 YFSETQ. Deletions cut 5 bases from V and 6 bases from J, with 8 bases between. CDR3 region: CASRMVAGELFF. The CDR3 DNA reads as TGCGCCAGCAGAATGGTGGCCGGGGAGCTGTTTTTT.

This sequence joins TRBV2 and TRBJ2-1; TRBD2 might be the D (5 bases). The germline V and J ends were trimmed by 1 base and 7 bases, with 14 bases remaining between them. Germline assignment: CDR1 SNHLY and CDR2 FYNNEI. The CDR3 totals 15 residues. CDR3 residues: CASSEVETRGNEQFF. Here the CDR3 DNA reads TGTGCCAGCAGTGAAGTGGAAACCAGAGGGAATGAGCAGTTCTTC.

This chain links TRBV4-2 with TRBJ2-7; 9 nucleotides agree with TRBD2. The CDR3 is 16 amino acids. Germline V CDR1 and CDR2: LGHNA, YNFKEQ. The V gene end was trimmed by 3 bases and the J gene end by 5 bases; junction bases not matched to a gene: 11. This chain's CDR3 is CASSQGKGGGRDEQYF. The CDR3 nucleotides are TGTGCCAGCAGCCAGGGAAAGGGGGGCGGGAGGGACGAGCAGTACTTC.

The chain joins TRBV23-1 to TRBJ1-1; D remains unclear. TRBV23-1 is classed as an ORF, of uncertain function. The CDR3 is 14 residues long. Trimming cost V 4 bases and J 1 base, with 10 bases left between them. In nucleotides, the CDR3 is TGCGCCAGCAGTCCACTGGGCCGGAACACTGAAGCTTTCTTT. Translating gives CASSPLGRNTEAFF.

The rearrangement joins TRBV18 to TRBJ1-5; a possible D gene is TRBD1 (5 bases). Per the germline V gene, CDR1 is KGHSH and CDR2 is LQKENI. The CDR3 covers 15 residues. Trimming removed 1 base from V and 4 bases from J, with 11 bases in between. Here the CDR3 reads CASSPLPRENQPQHF. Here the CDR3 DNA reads TGTGCCAGCTCACCACTTCCCAGGGAGAATCAGCCCCAGCATTTT. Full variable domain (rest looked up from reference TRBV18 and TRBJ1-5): NAGVMQNPRHLVRRRGQEARLRCSPMKGHSHVYWYRQLPEEGLKFMVYLQKENIIDESGMPKERFSAEFPKEGPSILRIQQVVRGDSAAYFCASSPLPRENQPQHFGDGTRLSIL.

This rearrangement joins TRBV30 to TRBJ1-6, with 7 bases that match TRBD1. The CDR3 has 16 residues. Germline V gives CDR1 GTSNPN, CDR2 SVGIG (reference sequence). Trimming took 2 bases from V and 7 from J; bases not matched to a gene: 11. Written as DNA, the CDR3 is TGTGCCTGGAGTTCATTCTCCGGGACAGCCAATTCACCCCTCCACTTT. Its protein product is CAWSSFSGTANSPLHF.

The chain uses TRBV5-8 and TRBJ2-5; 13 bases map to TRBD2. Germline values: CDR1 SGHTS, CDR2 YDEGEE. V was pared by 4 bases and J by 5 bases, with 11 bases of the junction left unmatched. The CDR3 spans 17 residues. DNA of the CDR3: TGTGCCAGCAGCCTTGGACTAGCGGGAGCGGGTGGGGAGACCCAGTACTTC. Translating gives CASSLGLAGAGGETQYF. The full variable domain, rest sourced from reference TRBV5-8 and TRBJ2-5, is EAGVTQSPTHLIKTRGQQATLRCSPISGHTSVYWYQQALGLGLQFLLWYDEGEERNRGNFPPRFSGRQFPNYSSELNVNALELEDSALYLCASSLGLAGAGGETQYFGPGTRLLVL.

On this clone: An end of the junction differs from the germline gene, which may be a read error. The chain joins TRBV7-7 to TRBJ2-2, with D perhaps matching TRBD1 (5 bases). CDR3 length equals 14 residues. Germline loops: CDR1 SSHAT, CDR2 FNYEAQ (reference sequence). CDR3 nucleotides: TGTGCTAGCACACAGGACATTCATACCGGGGAGCTGTTTTTT. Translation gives CASTQDIHTGELFF.